The 24 T cell receptor beta chains in this list originate from one sample, sequenced in a study of cytomegalovirus exposure and HLA in healthy donors. PCR employed 60 Vbeta and 13 Jbeta primers. The repertoire was sequenced with immunoSEQ multiplex PCR; TCRdb's copy has only in-frame clones and lacks some. Seen here are approximately 160,000 clones, approximately 72% observed once, and the top ten hold approximately 1.5%. Sequencing was done on a sample of PBMCs. The receptors come from a man aged 50 to 59 in good health and CMV-seronegative.

This clone appeared a few times. The V gene is TRBV5-1, the J gene TRBJ2-5; the match to TRBD2 covers 10 bases. The V segment lost 3 bases and the J segment 9 bases; nucleotides outside the gene matches: 11. From germline, CDR1 is SGHRS and CDR2 YFSETQ. The CDR3 loop spans 15 amino acids. The CDR3 here is CASSWLAGASGAQYF. The CDR3 region has the DNA TGCGCCAGCAGCTGGCTAGCGGGGGCGTCCGGGGCCCAGTACTTC.

This rearrangement joins TRBV7-2 to TRBJ2-7, with 10 nucleotides matching TRBD1. Trimming at V came to 5 bases and at J to 3 bases, leaving 1 base not matched to a gene. Germline V gene data show CDR1 as SGHTA and CDR2 as FQGNSA. The CDR3 is 13 residues long. In DNA, the CDR3 is TGTGCCAGCAGCCGGGACAGGGGCTACGAGCAGTACTTC. Its protein is CASSRDRGYEQYF.

This clone has just one count. The chain joins TRBV6-1 to TRBJ2-1; no clear D. The germline V gene encodes CDR1 MNHNS and CDR2 SASEGT. V lost 2 bases, J lost 5 bases, and 10 bases lay in between. The CDR3 spans 14 residues. DNA of the CDR3: TGTGCCAGCAGTGAAATGGGCCGGAACAATGAGCAGTTCTTC. Protein sequence: CASSEMGRNNEQFF.

This clone was observed a few times. The chain couples TRBV27 to TRBJ1-1, with D unclear. Trimming took 6 bases from V and 6 from J, leaving 17 bases between them. The CDR3 is 14 residues long. The V gene's germline CDR1 is MNHEY and CDR2 SMNVEV (reference sequence). CDR3 bases: TGTGCCAGCAGCCCCAGGAGGGATCAAGCTGAAGCTTTCTTT. As protein: CASSPRRDQAEAFF.

The rearrangement links TRBV6-1 to TRBJ1-2, with TRBD1 as a possible D gene (5 bases). The CDR3 sequence is 16 residues long. The germline V gene encodes CDR1 MNHNS and CDR2 SASEGT. Deletions cut 3 bases from V and 3 bases from J, with 17 bases between. The CDR3 region is CASSDRARQADYGYTF. The CDR3, as DNA: TGTGCCAGCAGTGACAGGGCTCGGCAGGCAGACTATGGCTACACCTTC.

The chain has TRBV27 and TRBJ2-7, with D tentatively TRBD2 (5 bases). Germline assignment: CDR1 MNHEY and CDR2 SMNVEV (reference sequence). Trimming cost V 3 bases and J 6 bases, with 12 bases left between them. The CDR3 loop spans 13 amino acids. For the CDR3, the DNA is TGTGCCAGCAGTTTTTCTGATCGGGGCGAGCAGTACTTC. This codes for CASSFSDRGEQYF.

DNA of the CDR3: TGCGCCAGCAGCCAAGGGGAGGGAGGGATAGGAGGCAATCAGCCCCAGCATTTT. Residues: CASSQGEGGIGGNQPQHF. The chain recombines TRBV4-1 with TRBJ1-5; D unresolved. The V and J ends lost 1 base and 2 bases respectively, with 18 bases between them. This CDR3 is 18 amino acids long. Germline V CDR1 and CDR2: MGHRA, YSYEKL.

V and J are TRBV5-1 and TRBJ2-5, with unresolved D. The CDR3 spans 13 residues. CDR1 is SGHRS, CDR2 YFSETQ, per germline. Trimming took off 3 bases at V and 4 bases at J, with 10 bases between the two ends. The CDR3 DNA sequence: TGCGCCAGCAGCTCCCCGAGTGGAGAGACCCAGTACTTC. This translates into CASSSPSGETQYF. Drawing the rest from reference TRBV5-1 and TRBJ2-5, the complete variable domain is KAGVTQTPRYLIKTRGQQVTLSCSPISGHRSVSWYQQTPGQGLQFLFEYFSETQRNKGNFPGRFSGRQFSNSRSEMNVSTLELGDSALYLCASSSPSGETQYFGPGTRLLVL.

The chain links TRBV29-1 to TRBJ1-2; 9 bases line up with TRBD1. The CDR3 totals 13 residues. Per germline, CDR1 SQVTM and CDR2 ANQGSEA. The V gene end was trimmed by 7 bases and the J gene end by 7 bases; junction bases not matched to a gene: 10. CDR3 sequence (DNA): TGCAGCGCGCGCCTGGGACAGGGAGGTGGCTACACCTTC. Translated: CSARLGQGGGYTF.

The V and J genes are TRBV27 and TRBJ2-7; 8 bases fit TRBD2. This CDR3 is built from 14 residues. The junction had 4 bases not matched to a gene; V was cut back by 3 bases and J by 3 bases. The germline V gene has CDR1 MNHEY and CDR2 SMNVEV (reference sequence). The CDR3 is CASSLRGAGYEQYF. Written as DNA, the CDR3 is TGTGCCAGCAGTTTGCGGGGGGCGGGCTACGAGCAGTACTTC.

To note about this clone: This specimen includes other DNA sequences encoding the same CDR3. This chain joins TRBV7-9 and TRBJ2-7, with D maybe TRBD2 (6 bases). Germline assignment: CDR1 SEHNR and CDR2 FQNEAQ (reference sequence). This CDR3 comprises 12 residues. Trimming removed 5 bases from V and 2 bases from J, with 7 bases in between. The CDR3 DNA reads as TGTGCCAGCAGCCGGGGGACCTACGAGCAGTACTTC. This encodes CASSRGTYEQYF.

The chain couples TRBV4-1 to TRBJ1-1, with TRBD1 matching 12 bases. CDR1 and CDR2 from the germline V gene are MGHRA and YSYEKL. J gave up 1 base and V 5 bases, and 11 bases lay outside the gene matches. The CDR3 length is 18 residues. The chain's CDR3 is CASSVNRDRGHTNTEAFF. DNA of the CDR3: TGCGCCAGCAGCGTCAACCGGGACAGGGGGCATACGAACACTGAAGCTTTCTTT.

There are a few counts of this clone. The V and J genes are TRBV6-5 and TRBJ1-2; unclear D gene. Germline CDR1 MNHEY, CDR2 SVGAGI. The CDR3 contains 11 residues. CDR3 sequence: CAAGGRYGYTF. CDR3 DNA sequence: TGTGCAGCGGGCGGGCGTTATGGCTACACCTTC.

This chain uses TRBV5-1 with TRBJ1-1; 9 nucleotides align to TRBD1. The ends lost 3 bases at V and 5 bases at J; junction bases unmatched: 8. The CDR3 spans 15 residues. Germline values: CDR1 SGHRS, CDR2 YFSETQ. CDR3 DNA: TGCGCCAGCAGCTGGTCGACAGGGGGACGAACTGAAGCTTTCTTT. It translates to CASSWSTGGRTEAFF.

The rearrangement joins TRBV10-3 to TRBJ2-7; 9 bases line up with TRBD1. CDR3 length: 11 amino acids. Unmatched junction bases numbered 4, after V lost 4 bases and J lost 12 bases. Germline V gives CDR1 ENHRY, CDR2 SYGVKD. The CDR3 spells CAISGGQGWYF. The CDR3 region has the DNA TGTGCCATCAGTGGGGGACAGGGTTGGTACTTC.

The chain recombines TRBV29-1 with TRBJ2-3, with 12 bases fitting TRBD1. The V gene's germline CDR1 is SQVTM and CDR2 ANQGSEA. The ends lost 7 bases at V and 1 base at J; junction bases unmatched: 6. CDR3 size: 15 residues. The CDR3, as DNA: TGCAGCGGTGGGACAGGGGGCGGACGCACAGATACGCAGTATTTT. Translated, it gives CSGGTGGGRTDTQYF.

The V call is TRBV27, the J call TRBJ1-6; possible D gene TRBD1, 6 bases. Germline V CDR1 and CDR2: MNHEY, SMNVEV (reference sequence). CDR3 length: 13 residues. Trimming cost V 10 bases and J 7 bases, with 14 bases left between them. The CDR3 DNA follows: TGTGCCACCTCGGGACATTCGAATTCACCCCTCCACTTT. It yields the protein CATSGHSNSPLHF.

This clone occurred a few times. The chain carries TRBV11-2 and TRBJ2-1, with 8 bases that match TRBD1. CDR1 and CDR2 (germline): SGHAT, FQNNGV. J gave up 3 bases and V 5 bases, and 12 bases lay outside the gene matches. The CDR3 runs 17 residues. Written as DNA, the CDR3 is TGTGCCAGCAGCCGATGGGACGGCAGGGGGCGCTACAATGAGCAGTTCTTC. Amino acids: CASSRWDGRGRYNEQFF.

The chain couples TRBV6-5 to TRBJ2-6; no clear D. Germline V gene data show CDR1 as MNHEY and CDR2 as SVGAGI. This CDR3 spans 16 amino acids. Trimming removed 4 bases from V and 0 bases from J, with 10 bases in between. This CDR3 is CASSFTHRSGANVLTF. As DNA, the CDR3 is TGTGCCAGCAGTTTCACACACCGCTCTGGGGCCAACGTCCTGACTTTC.

This clone was counted a few times. This rearrangement joins TRBV7-9 to TRBJ1-1, with D perhaps matching TRBD1 (5 bases). Looked up from germline, CDR1 is SEHNR and CDR2 is FQNEAQ (reference sequence). The V end was cut by 3 bases, the J end by 5 bases, with 10 bases between. This CDR3 is 13 amino acids long. This CDR3 reads CASSFGARTEAFF. DNA for the CDR3: TGTGCCAGCAGCTTTGGGGCCAGAACTGAAGCTTTCTTT.

The chain uses TRBV5-6 and TRBJ1-5; maybe TRBD1 (5 bases). The CDR3 is 15 residues long. Germline CDR1 SGHDT, CDR2 YYEEEE. Trimming removed 0 bases from V and 2 bases from J, with 9 bases in between. The CDR3 DNA reads TGTGCCAGCAGCTTGGCGGGCAGGGGCAATCAGCCCCAGCATTTT. This translates into CASSLAGRGNQPQHF. Full variable domain (outside the CDR3, taken from reference TRBV5-6 and TRBJ1-5): DAGVTQSPTHLIKTRGQQVTLRCSPKSGHDTVSWYQQALGQGPQFIFQYYEEEERQRGNFPDRFSGHQFPNYSSELNVNALLLGDSALYLCASSLAGRGNQPQHFGDGTRLSIL.

V usage is TRBV18 and J usage is TRBJ1-6, with D hard to call. The CDR3 totals 15 residues. V was pared by 3 bases and J by 5 bases, with 11 bases between. CDR1 and CDR2 (germline): KGHSH, LQKENI. The CDR3 loop reads CASSPAIPDNSPLHF. The CDR3 coding sequence is TGTGCCAGCTCACCCGCGATACCCGATAATTCACCCCTCCACTTT.

The chain links TRBV5-1 to TRBJ2-5; D is unresolved. V lost 4 bases, J lost 1 base, and 5 bases lay in between. Germline assignment: CDR1 SGHRS and CDR2 YFSETQ. The CDR3 runs to 12 residues. The CDR3 loop reads CASSLSQETQYF. CDR3 sequence (DNA): TGCGCCAGCAGCCTGAGCCAAGAGACCCAGTACTTC.

The V and J genes are TRBV19 and TRBJ1-2; the match to TRBD1 covers 10 bases. This CDR3 comprises 17 residues. Germline loops: CDR1 LNHDA, CDR2 SQIVND (reference sequence). The J segment lost 8 bases and the V segment lost 4 bases, leaving 16 bases of the junction unmatched. For the CDR3, the DNA is TGTGCCAGTAGTAGCGACCGTCGGGACAGGGGAATTGAAGGCTACACCTTC. As protein: CASSSDRRDRGIEGYTF.